This paragraph covers one T cell receptor beta chain sequence. Methods used by the authors: Reference gene primer amplification yielded estimated nucleated cell counts. Clones were read by immunoSEQ multiplex PCR, and TCRdb kept only the in-frame ones, dropping some. D and trimming come from the DNA, and the V and J calls and clone size come from that table. The sample records hundreds of thousands of clones, more than 80% being singletons. This sample stems from a study of blood T cell repertoires in COVID-19. Study-wide background: Sites in the United States, Italy and Spain provided acute and convalescent COVID-19 samples. In each case, the material was cDNA or gDNA derived from T cells, B-cell-depleted T cells, or PBMCs.

The germline V gene has CDR1 KGHSH and CDR2 LQKENI. With V trimmed by 5 bases and J by 5 bases, 18 bases remained unmatched. The CDR3 runs 19 residues. The specimen sequenced was peripheral blood. The source of this sequence is a woman between 25 and 40 years old with COVID-19, enrolled during active disease. J is TRBJ1-1 and V is TRBV18; 12 bases fit TRBD1. The CDR3 here is CASSAPGTGGGSLRTEAFF. As DNA, the CDR3 is TGTGCCAGCTCAGCCCCCGGGACAGGGGGCGGGTCGCTGCGGACTGAAGCTTTCTTT.